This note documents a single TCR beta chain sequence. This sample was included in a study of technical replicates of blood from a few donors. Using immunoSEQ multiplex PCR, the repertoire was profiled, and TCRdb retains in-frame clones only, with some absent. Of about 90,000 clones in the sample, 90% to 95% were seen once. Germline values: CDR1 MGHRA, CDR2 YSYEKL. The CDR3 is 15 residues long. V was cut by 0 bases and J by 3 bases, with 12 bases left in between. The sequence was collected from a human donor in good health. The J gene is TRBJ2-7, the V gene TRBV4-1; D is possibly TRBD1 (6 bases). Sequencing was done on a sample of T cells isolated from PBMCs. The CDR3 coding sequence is TGCGCCAGCAGCCAAGATCCGGGACAAGGCTACGAGCAGTACTTC. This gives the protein CASSQDPGQGYEQYF.